The TCR beta chain under discussion was sequenced for a study of T cell changes during pregnancy in multiple sclerosis. Trimming took 2 bases from V and 7 from J; bases not matched to a gene: 16. The CDR3 sequence is 17 residues long. Germline CDR1 and CDR2: SGHAT and FQNNGV. The method was immunoSEQ multiplex PCR; TCRdb's version includes in-frame clones alone and lacks a portion of them. The sample carries some 87,000 clones, around 90% recorded once. The sequenced sample was CD4+ T cells from peripheral blood mononuclear cells, obtained before pregnancy. This receptor was identified in a female donor with multiple sclerosis, enrolled in a pregnancy study. This chain uses TRBV11-2 with TRBJ2-7; TRBD2 aligns across 8 bases. The CDR3 DNA reads TGTGCCAGCAGCTTACAGTCTCCGGGACTAGATCAGCGGGAGCAGTACTTC. It yields the protein CASSLQSPGLDQREQYF.